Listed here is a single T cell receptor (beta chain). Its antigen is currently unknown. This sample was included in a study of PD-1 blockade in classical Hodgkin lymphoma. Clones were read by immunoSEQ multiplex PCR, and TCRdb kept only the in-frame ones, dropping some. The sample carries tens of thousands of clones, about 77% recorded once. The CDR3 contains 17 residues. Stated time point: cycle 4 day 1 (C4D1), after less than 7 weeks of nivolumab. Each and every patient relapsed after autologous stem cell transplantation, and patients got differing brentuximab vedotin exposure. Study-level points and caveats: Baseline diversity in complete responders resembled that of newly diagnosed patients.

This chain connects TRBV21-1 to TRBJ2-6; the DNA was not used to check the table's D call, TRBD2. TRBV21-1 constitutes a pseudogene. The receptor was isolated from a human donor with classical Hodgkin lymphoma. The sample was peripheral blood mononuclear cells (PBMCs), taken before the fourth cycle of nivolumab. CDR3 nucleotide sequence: TGTGCCAGCAGCACCTCCCTAGGCTACTCTGGGGCCAACGTCCTGACTTTC. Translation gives CASSTSLGYSGANVLTF.